Listed below are T cell receptor beta chains from one sample, sequenced in a study of blood T cell repertoires in COVID-19. Measured with immunoSEQ multiplex PCR; TCRdb has only the in-frame clones, and not every one. The sample records approximately 200,000 clones, 80% to 90% being singletons. Sequenced sample: PBMCs or T cells enriched from blood (not recorded which). These TCRs come from a woman in her 30s who had been exposed to COVID-19. Each CDR3 is given with its conserved first and last residue. The D gene is left open where the match is weak. The size entry is marked missing in some rows and otherwise reads once, few, many or a size class.

cdr3_aa cdr3_nt j_call v_call clone_size d_call
CASIRDRGVGQPQHF TGTGCCAGCATCCGGGACAGGGGCGTGGGTCAGCCCCAGCATTTT TRBJ1-5 TRBV2 NA TRBD1
CASSLDRGNGYTF TGTGCCAGCAGCCTCGACAGGGGAAATGGCTACACCTTC TRBJ1-2 TRBV5-4 NA TRBD1
CASRTGDLAYEQYF TGTGCCAGCAGGACAGGGGACTTAGCCTACGAGCAGTACTTC TRBJ2-7 TRBV6-5 NA TRBD1
CASSEQGYEQFF TGTGCCAGTAGTGAACAGGGTTATGAGCAGTTCTTC TRBJ2-1 TRBV19 once NA
CASSPPPGPLF TGTGCCAGCAGCCCTCCCCCAGGGCCCCTCTTC TRBJ2-1 TRBV14 few NA
CASSKESARYGYTF TGTGCCAGCAGCAAAGAGTCTGCTAGGTATGGCTACACCTTC TRBJ1-2 TRBV21-1 NA NA
CASSSYRGGTEAFF TGTGCCAGCAGCTCATACAGGGGTGGCACTGAAGCTTTCTTT TRBJ1-1 TRBV5-4 NA TRBD1
CASSQGGGNTIYF TGTGCCAGCAGCCAAGGAGGCGGAAACACCATATATTTT TRBJ1-3 TRBV3-1/TRBV3-2 NA NA
CASNRISGSPLHF TGTGCCAGTAATCGAATATCAGGTTCACCCCTCCACTTT TRBJ1-6 TRBV19 NA NA
CATSDAGGSNQPQHF TGTGCCACCAGTGACGCAGGGGGCAGCAATCAGCCCCAGCATTTT TRBJ1-5 TRBV24-1 few TRBD1
CSAPRENEQYF TGCAGTGCTCCAAGAGAGAACGAGCAGTACTTC TRBJ2-7 TRBV20-1 NA NA
CASSLGPGIVQPQHF TGCGCCAGCAGCTTGGGGCCGGGGATCGTCCAGCCCCAGCATTTT TRBJ1-5 TRBV5-1 NA NA
CASSGRSGNTEAFF TGTGCCAGCAGTGGACGTTCAGGGAACACTGAAGCTTTCTTT TRBJ1-1 TRBV2 NA NA
CASSLAGRGGRYEQFF TGCGCCAGCAGCTTGGCCGGCCGCGGCGGTAGGTATGAGCAGTTCTTC TRBJ2-1 TRBV5-1 NA NA
CASEGGTYTGELFF TGTGCCAGCGAGGGGGGGACGTACACCGGGGAGCTGTTTTTT TRBJ2-2 TRBV7-2 NA NA
CAWSGSYNEQFF TGTGCCTGGAGCGGCTCCTACAATGAGCAGTTCTTC TRBJ2-1 TRBV30 NA NA
CSVVGGGSSYNEQFF TGCAGCGTGGTGGGAGGGGGATCATCCTACAATGAGCAGTTCTTC TRBJ2-1 TRBV29-1 NA NA
CASSIDIEQGYEQFF TGTGCCAGTAGTATAGATATAGAACAGGGATACGAGCAGTTCTTC TRBJ2-1 TRBV19 NA NA
CASSFYSGAGEQYF TGTGCCAGCAGTTTCTATTCAGGGGCTGGCGAGCAGTACTTC TRBJ2-7 TRBV28 NA NA
CASSPGNSYEQYF TGTGCCAGCAGCCCCGGGAACTCCTACGAGCAGTACTTC TRBJ2-7 TRBV14 NA NA
CASSLYSSGANVLTF TGTGCCAGCAGCTTATATAGCTCTGGGGCCAACGTCCTGACTTTC TRBJ2-6 TRBV11-3 NA NA
CASSQGIGRGGEQYF TGTGCCAGCAGCCAAGGGATTGGTAGGGGGGGTGAGCAGTACTTC TRBJ2-7 TRBV3-1/TRBV3-2 NA NA
CASSVNLETGELFF TGTGCCAGCAGCGTGAACCTAGAGACCGGGGAGCTGTTTTTT TRBJ2-2 TRBV9 NA NA
CASRWKGNYGYTF TGTGCCAGCAGGTGGAAGGGGAACTATGGCTACACCTTC TRBJ1-2 TRBV2 NA NA
CASMAANGAEQYF TGTGCCAGTATGGCGGCAAACGGTGCCGAGCAGTACTTC TRBJ2-7 TRBV19 NA NA
CASSLERAGGQPQHF TGTGCCAGCAGCTTAGAACGGGCAGGGGGGCAGCCCCAGCATTTT TRBJ1-5 TRBV7-8 NA TRBD1
CSVARQDSEKLFF TGCAGCGTTGCCCGTCAAGACAGCGAAAAACTGTTTTTT TRBJ1-4 TRBV29-1 NA NA
CASSSPNYGNTIYF TGTGCCAGCAGCTCTCCTAATTATGGAAACACCATATATTTT TRBJ1-3 TRBV7-8 NA NA
CASGLGQGGTGELFF TGTGCTAGTGGATTAGGGCAGGGGGGCACCGGGGAGCTGTTTTTT TRBJ2-2 TRBV12-5 NA NA
CASSQTGYNEKLFF TGTGCCAGCAGCCAGACAGGGTATAATGAAAAACTGTTTTTT TRBJ1-4 TRBV3-1/TRBV3-2 NA TRBD1
CASSQDAGEGYTF TGTGCCAGCAGCCAAGACGCAGGGGAGGGCTACACCTTC TRBJ1-2 TRBV4-2 NA NA
CASTILALGQGVYGEQYF TGTGCCAGCACCATACTCGCACTGGGACAGGGAGTTTACGGGGAGCAGTACTTC TRBJ2-7 TRBV5-6 once TRBD1
CASSEWPTSGGASNTQYF TGTGCCAGCAGTGAATGGCCCACTAGCGGGGGGGCAAGTAATACGCAGTATTTT TRBJ2-3 TRBV6-1 NA TRBD2
CASSPSSHGGYEQYF TGTGCCAGCAGCCCCTCGTCGCACGGGGGGTACGAGCAGTACTTC TRBJ2-7 TRBV6-5 once TRBD2
CASSLATGTGLYGYTF TGTGCCAGCAGCTTAGCGACCGGGACAGGGCTATATGGCTACACCTTC TRBJ1-2 TRBV7-8 NA TRBD1
CASGWDTYYEQYF TGTGCTAGTGGTTGGGACACCTACTACGAGCAGTACTTC TRBJ2-7 TRBV12-5 NA NA
CAISVDRVRGYTF TGTGCCATCAGTGTGGACAGGGTGCGCGGCTACACCTTC TRBJ1-2 TRBV10-3 NA TRBD1
CASSPGTAIQETQYF TGCGCCAGCAGTCCCGGGACAGCGATCCAAGAGACCCAGTACTTC TRBJ2-5 TRBV4-1 NA TRBD1
CASSPDSGNRPENTIYF TGTGCCAGCAGTCCCGATTCGGGAAATCGACCAGAAAACACCATATATTTT TRBJ1-3 TRBV28 once NA
CASSRSGEKLFF TGTGCCAGCAGCCGCAGTGGTGAAAAACTGTTTTTT TRBJ1-4 TRBV6-5 once NA
CAWRSYSQASSGNTIYF TGTGCCTGGAGATCTTACTCACAGGCCTCCTCTGGAAACACCATATATTTT TRBJ1-3 TRBV30 NA NA
CASSHHWGDTEAFF TGTGCCAGCAGCCACCACTGGGGGGACACTGAAGCTTTCTTT TRBJ1-1 TRBV11-2 NA NA
CASSGTGTLDTYSNQPQHF TGTGCCAGTAGCGGCACCGGGACACTCGACACTTATAGCAATCAGCCCCAGCATTTT TRBJ1-5 TRBV19 NA NA
CASSDGPSRAGIVFF TGTGCCAGCAGTGACGGCCCTTCCCGCGCGGGGATCGTTTTCTTT TRBJ1-1 TRBV2 NA NA
CASSTRGGAWDEQFF TGTGCCAGCAGTACCCGCGGGGGGGCTTGGGATGAGCAGTTCTTC TRBJ2-1 TRBV6-5 once TRBD2
CASSPPTGPTDTQYF TGTGCCAGCAGTCCTCCGACAGGCCCCACAGATACGCAGTATTTT TRBJ2-3 TRBV6-5 NA NA
CASRLGASGGTSTDTQYF TGTGCCAGCAGGCTAGGGGCTAGCGGGGGGACCTCCACAGATACGCAGTATTTT TRBJ2-3 TRBV2 NA TRBD2
CASSPGGSPISYEQYF TGTGCCAGCAGCCCTGGGGGCAGCCCAATCTCCTACGAGCAGTACTTC TRBJ2-7 TRBV11-2 NA NA
CASSQQVPSSGNIIYF TGTGCCAGCAGTCAACAGGTGCCGAGCTCTGGAAACATCATATATTTT TRBJ1-3 TRBV27 NA NA
CASSLDRANQPQHF TGTGCCAGCAGTCTGGACAGAGCCAATCAGCCCCAGCATTTT TRBJ1-5 TRBV5-6 NA NA
CSAGQGMNTEAFF TGCAGCGCTGGGCAGGGGATGAACACTGAAGCTTTCTTT TRBJ1-1 TRBV29-1 once NA
CATSIGQGRTPQHF TGTGCCACCAGCATCGGACAGGGCCGCACGCCCCAGCATTTT TRBJ1-5 TRBV15 NA TRBD1
CATSGRDSQTSVITGTQYF TGTGCCACCAGTGGTCGGGACTCCCAGACTAGCGTCATCACGGGGACCCAGTACTTC TRBJ2-5 TRBV24-1 NA TRBD2
CASSQDRVGTDTQYF TGTGCCAGCAGCCAAGATCGGGTGGGTACAGATACGCAGTATTTT TRBJ2-3 TRBV4-2 NA NA